The text below deals with one T cell receptor beta chain. Antigen specificity is unknown. Per germline, CDR1 LGHNA and CDR2 YSLEER. The CDR3 contains 16 residues. Trimming shortened V by 0 bases and J by 3 bases, and 14 bases separated the two germline ends. This entry comes from a study of blood T cells in healthy people across ages. Notes on the study in general: More naive CD4+ cells and higher diversity were found in long-lived than in aged donors.

The second PCR ran about 6 to 11 cycles with a sample-barcoded 5' primer and J-beta primers. Template switching added a 12-random-nucleotide identifier to every cDNA molecule. TCRdb reanalysed the 5' RACE reads using MiXCR and keeps one entry per CDR3 protein. The data show about 640,000 distinct CDR3 sequences, over 40% seen once. Donation came from healthy Caucasian individuals in Russia who were aged 6 to 90. Per sample, extraction of total RNA gave at least 5.5 micrograms in every case. The V call is TRBV4-3, the J call TRBJ1-1; D gene ambiguous. Sequencing was performed on blood. The sequence was obtained from a man at least 80 years old in good health. In DNA, the CDR3 is TGCGCCAGCAGCCAAGATTTAACAAATACGTACACTGAAGCTTTCTTT. Translation: CASSQDLTNTYTEAFF.